The 20 T cell receptor beta chains presented below share a single source sample, sequenced in a study of blood T cell repertoires in COVID-19. Sequencing used immunoSEQ multiplex PCR; TCRdb keeps in-frame clones, though not all of them. The table lists hundreds of thousands of clones, around 87% of them singletons, with roughly 1.6% in the top ten. The sample consisted of PBMCs or T cells enriched from blood (not recorded which). The source of these receptors is a woman between 45 and 60 years old who had recovered from COVID-19.

This rearrangement joins TRBV9 to TRBJ2-6; the D is unclear. The CDR3 has 16 amino acids. The V end was cut by 0 bases, the J end by 0 bases, with 7 bases between. Germline V gene data show CDR1 as SGDLS and CDR2 as YYNGEE. In DNA form, the CDR3 reads TGTGCCAGCAGCGTAGGTACCGGCTCTGGGGCCAACGTCCTGACTTTC. Translated: CASSVGTGSGANVLTF.

The genes are TRBV7-3 and TRBJ2-1, with TRBD2 matching over 9 bases. Germline loops: CDR1 SGHTA, CDR2 FQGTGA. This CDR3 is 14 amino acids long. Trimming at V came to 7 bases and at J to 4 bases, leaving 5 bases not matched to a gene. The CDR3 protein is CASTSSGAYNEQFF. CDR3 nucleotide sequence: TGTGCCAGCACCTCTAGCGGGGCGTACAATGAGCAGTTCTTC.

The genes are TRBV7-8 and TRBJ1-5; D is perhaps TRBD1 (6 bases). The CDR3 has 14 amino acids. V was shortened by 6 bases and J by 6 bases, with 15 bases between the two germline ends. The germline V gene has CDR1 SGHVS and CDR2 FQNEAQ. This chain's CDR3 is CASRPMGAGQPQHF. The CDR3 coding sequence is TGTGCCAGCAGACCAATGGGGGCTGGTCAGCCCCAGCATTTT.

V is TRBV3-1 (or the pseudogene TRBV3-2) and J is TRBJ2-3; D may be TRBD1 (6 bases). V was cut by 7 bases and J by 6 bases, with 17 bases left in between. Germline CDR1 reads LGHDT; CDR2 reads YNNKEL (reference sequence). The CDR3 contains 14 residues. The CDR3 is CASTGVASRDTQYF. The CDR3 DNA reads as TGTGCCAGCACAGGGGTCGCTTCGAGGGATACGCAGTATTTT.

V and J are TRBV9 and TRBJ1-4; D is possibly TRBD1 (6 bases). This CDR3 has 14 amino acids. Germline V gene sequence: CDR1 SGDLS, CDR2 YYNGEE. V was trimmed by 3 bases and J by 8 bases, leaving 14 bases between them. CDR3 coding DNA: TGTGCCAGCAGCGCTCAGGGGTTTGAGGAAAAACTGTTTTTT. This gives the protein CASSAQGFEEKLFF.

V usage is TRBV28 and J usage is TRBJ1-3; tentatively, D is TRBD1 (6 bases). CDR3 size: 17 residues. Trimming cost V 3 bases and J 2 bases, with 17 bases left between them. CDR1 and CDR2 from the germline V gene are MDHEN and SYDVKM. The CDR3 protein is CASSLVGARGPGNTIYF. The CDR3 DNA follows: TGTGCCAGCAGTTTGGTGGGGGCGCGAGGGCCTGGAAACACCATATATTTT.

The V gene is TRBV28, the J gene TRBJ1-1, with TRBD1 matching 7 bases. Per germline, CDR1 MDHEN and CDR2 SYDVKM. The V and J ends lost 5 bases and 8 bases, in that order; junction bases with no gene match: 8. The CDR3 consists of 13 residues. Here the CDR3 reads CASSPITGDEAFF. The CDR3 nucleotides are TGTGCCAGCAGTCCTATAACAGGGGACGAAGCTTTCTTT.

The chain carries TRBV21-1 and TRBJ2-1; TRBD1 is taken as the D call from the table, unchecked against the DNA. TRBV21-1 is tagged as a pseudogene. The CDR3 has 15 amino acids. The CDR3: CASSTPPGKYNEQFF. Here the CDR3 DNA reads TGTGCCAGCAGCACACCCCCAGGGAAGTACAATGAGCAGTTCTTC.

The genes are TRBV4-1 and TRBJ2-5, with D perhaps matching TRBD2 (6 bases). CDR1 and CDR2 (germline): MGHRA, YSYEKL. CDR3 length: 16 amino acids. V was shortened by 1 base and J by 4 bases, with 16 bases between the two germline ends. The CDR3 DNA reads as TGCGCCAGCAGCCAAGTACCGGGAGACGGTCCAGAGACCCAGTACTTC. This translates into CASSQVPGDGPETQYF.

The chain recombines TRBV3-1 (or the pseudogene TRBV3-2) with TRBJ1-1; TRBD1 agrees at 8 bases. This CDR3 contains 15 residues. In germline, CDR1 is LGHDT, CDR2 YNNKEL (reference sequence). J gave up 4 bases and V 5 bases, and 9 bases lay outside the gene matches. The CDR3 reads CASSGQGPGGTEAFF. For the CDR3, the DNA is TGTGCCAGCAGCGGACAGGGCCCCGGGGGCACTGAAGCTTTCTTT.

The chain joins TRBV4-1 to TRBJ1-5; 10 bases map to TRBD1. The germline V gene has CDR1 MGHRA and CDR2 YSYEKL. The CDR3 extends over 16 amino acids. The ends lost 1 base at V and 7 bases at J; junction bases unmatched: 7. CDR3 sequence: CASSQGGQGGRQPQHF. The CDR3 DNA sequence: TGCGCCAGCAGCCAAGGTGGACAGGGGGGGCGGCAGCCCCAGCATTTT.

This rearrangement joins TRBV9 to TRBJ2-3, with 7 bases lining up with TRBD2. The CDR3 is 15 residues long. The germline gives CDR1 SGDLS, CDR2 YYNGEE. The ends lost 4 bases at V and 0 bases at J; junction bases unmatched: 5. The CDR3 reads CASSISGSSTDTQYF. CDR3 bases: TGTGCCAGCAGCATTAGCGGGTCTAGCACAGATACGCAGTATTTT.

The V and J genes are TRBV3-1 (or the pseudogene TRBV3-2) and TRBJ1-6; possibly TRBD1 for D (5 bases). Trimming removed 1 base at V and 7 bases at J, with 23 bases between. CDR1 LGHDT and CDR2 YNNKEL come from the germline V gene (reference sequence). The CDR3 length is 19 residues. The CDR3 region has the DNA TGTGCCAGCAGCCAAGCGAGGTCGGGCAGGGTTGGGAAAAATTCACCCCTCCACTTT. Protein sequence: CASSQARSGRVGKNSPLHF.

This chain's CDR3 is CATSPADSYNEQFF. In nucleotides, the CDR3 is TGTGCCACCAGTCCAGCGGACTCCTACAATGAGCAGTTCTTC. The V call is TRBV24-1, the J call TRBJ2-1, with a tentative D call TRBD2 (5 bases). CDR3 length equals 14 residues. Trimming shortened V by 6 bases and J by 0 bases, and 8 bases separated the two germline ends. Germline V CDR1 and CDR2: KGHDR, SFDVKD.

Concerning this clone itself: At one end, the junction sequence differs from germline, possibly due to a read error. The V gene is TRBV12-3 or TRBV12-4, the J gene TRBJ1-1; maybe TRBD1 (6 bases). The CDR3 contains 13 residues. CDR3 protein: CASSFLGDTEAFF. DNA of the CDR3: TGTGCCAGCAGTTTCCTCGGGGACACCGAAGCTTTCTTT.

This clone has a handful of counts. The chain is built from TRBV2 and TRBJ1-5, with D perhaps matching TRBD1 (6 bases). Germline V gene lookup returns CDR1 SNHLY and CDR2 FYNNEI. The CDR3 runs 15 residues. Trimming removed 6 bases from V and 1 base from J, with 13 bases in between. The CDR3 protein is CASRGGAQSNQPQHF. CDR3 sequence (DNA): TGTGCCAGCAGGGGGGGGGCTCAGAGCAATCAGCCCCAGCATTTT.

The CDR3 protein is CASSYSSGGPYEQYF. CDR3 nucleotide sequence: TGTGCCAGCAGTTACTCCAGCGGGGGGCCCTACGAGCAGTACTTC. V usage is TRBV6-5 and J usage is TRBJ2-7; the match to TRBD2 covers 9 bases. After removal of 0 bases from V and 2 bases from J, the junction contained 2 bases not matched to a gene. Looked up from germline, CDR1 is MNHEY and CDR2 is SVGAGI. This CDR3 region has 15 residues.

The chain uses TRBV29-1 and TRBJ2-1, with 7 bases aligning to TRBD2. V was pared by 6 bases and J by 3 bases, with 20 bases of the junction left unmatched. CDR3 length equals 18 residues. Germline V CDR1 and CDR2: SQVTM, ANQGSEA. The CDR3 region has the DNA TGCAGCGTGGGCAATCCCCGCTCGCCCGCGGGAGACTACAATGAGCAGTTCTTC. It translates to CSVGNPRSPAGDYNEQFF.

The chain employs TRBV6-6 and TRBJ2-5, with D possibly matching TRBD1 (8 bases). CDR3 size: 13 residues. Germline V lookup: CDR1 MNHNY, CDR2 SVGAGI (reference sequence). The V end lost 5 bases, the J end lost 5 bases, and 12 bases lay between the germline ends. The CDR3 nucleotides are TGTGCCAGCAGTGGACAGGGAGGGGAGACCCAGTACTTC. Amino acid sequence: CASSGQGGETQYF.

DNA for the CDR3: TGCAGCGTACGACAGGGGACCAACACTGAAGCTTTCTTT. It translates to CSVRQGTNTEAFF. The rearrangement uses TRBV29-1 and TRBJ1-1; TRBD1 agrees at 8 bases. CDR3 length: 13 residues. The V and J ends lost 6 bases and 2 bases, in that order; junction bases with no gene match: 5. Germline V lookup: CDR1 SQVTM, CDR2 ANQGSEA.